This entry lists 6 T cell receptor beta chains sequenced from one sample in a study of cytomegalovirus exposure and HLA in healthy donors. In the PCR, 60 Vbeta and 13 Jbeta primers were used. Here immunoSEQ multiplex PCR was the method, and the copy in TCRdb shows in-frame clones only, minus some. The table lists some 91,000 clones, roughly 78% of them singletons. The sample was PBMCs. The receptors come from a woman aged 60 to 75 in good health and CMV-seronegative.

This chain links TRBV5-6 with TRBJ1-6; tentatively, D is TRBD1 (6 bases). V lost 0 bases and J 1 base, leaving 17 bases between the germline ends. The CDR3 contains 19 residues. Germline-derived CDR1 and CDR2 are SGHDT and YYEEEE. DNA of the CDR3: TGTGCCAGCAGCTTGGGGGACACCCCAGGTTCATCCTATAATTCACCCCTCCACTTT. Protein: CASSLGDTPGSSYNSPLHF.

The V gene is TRBV19, the J gene TRBJ2-3, with TRBD1 matching 8 bases. Germline V gene sequence: CDR1 LNHDA, CDR2 SQIVND (reference sequence). The CDR3 consists of 13 residues. V trimming: 9 bases; J trimming: 3 bases; junction bases outside the gene matches: 5. CDR3 residues: CASGQGITDTQYF. CDR3 coding DNA: TGTGCCAGCGGACAGGGAATAACAGATACGCAGTATTTT.

This clone occurred once. The chain uses TRBV6-5 and TRBJ1-2; 9 positions agree with TRBD1. Germline V lookup: CDR1 MNHEY, CDR2 SVGAGI. V trimming: 5 bases; J trimming: 3 bases; junction bases outside the gene matches: 4. The CDR3 loop spans 14 amino acids. In DNA form, the CDR3 reads TGTGCCAGCAGTCGGACAGGGGCGGACTATGGCTACACCTTC. Translation gives CASSRTGADYGYTF.

The V gene is TRBV9, the J gene TRBJ2-7; TRBD1 matches at 7 bases. Germline CDR1 reads SGDLS; CDR2 reads YYNGEE. The CDR3 extends over 16 amino acids. The ends lost 3 bases at V and 2 bases at J; junction bases unmatched: 11. Written as DNA, the CDR3 is TGTGCCAGCAGCGCCGCGACAGGGTCGGCCCCCTACGAGCAGTACTTC. It yields the protein CASSAATGSAPYEQYF.

This clone was observed a handful of times. The V call is TRBV5-1, the J call TRBJ2-1, with TRBD1 matching over 12 bases. The CDR3 has 16 residues. Per germline, CDR1 SGHRS and CDR2 YFSETQ. The trim removed 0 bases at V and 8 bases at J, leaving 6 bases unmatched. This CDR3 is CASSLVGDRGRDEQFF. The CDR3 bases are TGCGCCAGCAGCTTGGTGGGGGACAGGGGGCGCGATGAGCAGTTCTTC.

Of note for this clone: The junction differs from germline at one of its ends, possibly a read error. The chain couples TRBV15 to TRBJ2-4; the D gene is possibly TRBD2 (6 bases). CDR3 length: 12 residues. Germline V CDR1 and CDR2: LNHNV, YYDKDF (reference sequence). CDR3 sequence (DNA): TGTGCCACCAGCACACCGATGGGCCGGAGGGGATTC. Residues: CATSTPMGRRGF.